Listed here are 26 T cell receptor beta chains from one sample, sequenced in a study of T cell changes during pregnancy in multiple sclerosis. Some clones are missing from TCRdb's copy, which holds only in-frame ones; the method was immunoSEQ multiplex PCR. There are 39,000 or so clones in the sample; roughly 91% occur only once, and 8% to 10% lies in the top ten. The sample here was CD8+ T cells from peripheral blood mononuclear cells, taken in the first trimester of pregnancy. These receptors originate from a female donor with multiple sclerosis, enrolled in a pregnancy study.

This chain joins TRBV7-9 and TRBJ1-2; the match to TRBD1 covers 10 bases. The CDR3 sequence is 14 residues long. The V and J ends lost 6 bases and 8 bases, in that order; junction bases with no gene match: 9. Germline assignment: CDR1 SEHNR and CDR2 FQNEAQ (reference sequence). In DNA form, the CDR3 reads TGTGCCAGCAGACGTCCGGGACAGGGGATGGGCTACACCTTC. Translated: CASRRPGQGMGYTF.

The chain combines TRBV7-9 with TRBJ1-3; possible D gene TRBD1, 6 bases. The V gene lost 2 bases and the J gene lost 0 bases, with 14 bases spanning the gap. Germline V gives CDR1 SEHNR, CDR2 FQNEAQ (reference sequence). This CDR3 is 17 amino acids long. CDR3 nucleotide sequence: TGTGCCAGCAGCTTATCTGACAGGTCGAACTCTGGAAACACCATATATTTT. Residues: CASSLSDRSNSGNTIYF. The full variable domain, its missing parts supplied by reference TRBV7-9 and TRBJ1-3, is DTGVSQNPRHKITKRGQNVTFRCDPISEHNRLYWYRQTLGQGPEFLTYFQNEAQLEKSRLLSDRFSAERPKGSFSTLEIQRTEQGDSAMYLCASSLSDRSNSGNTIYFGEGSWLTVV.

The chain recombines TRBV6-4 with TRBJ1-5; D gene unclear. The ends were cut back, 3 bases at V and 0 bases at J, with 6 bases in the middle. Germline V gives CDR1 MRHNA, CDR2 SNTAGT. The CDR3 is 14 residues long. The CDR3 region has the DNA TGTGCCAGCAGTGAGTATCTTAGCAATCAGCCCCAGCATTTT. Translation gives CASSEYLSNQPQHF.

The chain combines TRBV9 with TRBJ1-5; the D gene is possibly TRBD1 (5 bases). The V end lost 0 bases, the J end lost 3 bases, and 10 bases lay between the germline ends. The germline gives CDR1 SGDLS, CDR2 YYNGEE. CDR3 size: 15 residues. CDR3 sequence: CASSVGTGYNQPQHF. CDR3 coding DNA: TGTGCCAGCAGCGTAGGAACAGGATACAATCAGCCCCAGCATTTT.

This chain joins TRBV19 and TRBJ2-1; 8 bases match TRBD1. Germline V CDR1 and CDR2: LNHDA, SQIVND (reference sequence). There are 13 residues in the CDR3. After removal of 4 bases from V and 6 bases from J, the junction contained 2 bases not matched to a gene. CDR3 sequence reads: CASSRDRGNEQFF. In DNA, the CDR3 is TGTGCCAGTAGTAGAGACAGGGGCAATGAGCAGTTCTTC. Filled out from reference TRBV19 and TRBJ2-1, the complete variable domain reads DGGITQSPKYLFRKEGQNVTLSCEQNLNHDAMYWYRQDPGQGLRLIYYSQIVNDFQKGDIAEGYSVSREKKESFPLTVTSAQKNPTAFYLCASSRDRGNEQFFGPGTRLTVL.

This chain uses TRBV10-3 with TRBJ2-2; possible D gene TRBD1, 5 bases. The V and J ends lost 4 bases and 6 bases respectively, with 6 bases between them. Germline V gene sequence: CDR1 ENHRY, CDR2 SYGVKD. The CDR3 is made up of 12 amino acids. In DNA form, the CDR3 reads TGTGCCATCAGTGGGGGCCCCGGGGAGCTGTTTTTT. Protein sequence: CAISGGPGELFF.

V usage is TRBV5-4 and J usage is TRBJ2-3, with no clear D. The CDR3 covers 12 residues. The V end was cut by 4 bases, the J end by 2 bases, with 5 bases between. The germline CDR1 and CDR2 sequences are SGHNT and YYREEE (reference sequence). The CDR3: CASSTSTDTQYF. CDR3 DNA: TGTGCCAGCAGCACTTCCACAGATACGCAGTATTTT. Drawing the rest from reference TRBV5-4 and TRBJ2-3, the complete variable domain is ETGVTQSPTHLIKTRGQQVTLRCSSQSGHNTVSWYQQALGQGPQFIFQYYREEENGRGNFPPRFSGLQFPNYSSELNVNALELDDSALYLCASSTSTDTQYFGPGTRLTVL.

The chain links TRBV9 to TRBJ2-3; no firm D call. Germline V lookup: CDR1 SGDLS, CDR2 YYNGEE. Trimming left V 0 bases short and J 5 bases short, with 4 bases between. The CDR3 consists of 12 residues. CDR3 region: CASSVAGDTQYF. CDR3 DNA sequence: TGTGCCAGCAGCGTAGCCGGAGATACGCAGTATTTT. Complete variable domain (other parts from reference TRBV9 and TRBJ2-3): DSGVTQTPKHLITATGQRVTLRCSPRSGDLSVYWYQQSLDQGLQFLIQYYNGEERAKGNILERFSAQQFPDLHSELNLSSLELGDSALYFCASSVAGDTQYFGPGTRLTVL.

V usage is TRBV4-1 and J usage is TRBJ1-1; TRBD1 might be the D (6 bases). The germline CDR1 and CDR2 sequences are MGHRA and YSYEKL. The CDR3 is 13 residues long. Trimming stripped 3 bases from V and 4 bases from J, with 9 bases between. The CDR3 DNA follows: TGCGCCAGCAGCCACGGGGGGCGCACTGAAGCTTTCTTT. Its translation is CASSHGGRTEAFF.

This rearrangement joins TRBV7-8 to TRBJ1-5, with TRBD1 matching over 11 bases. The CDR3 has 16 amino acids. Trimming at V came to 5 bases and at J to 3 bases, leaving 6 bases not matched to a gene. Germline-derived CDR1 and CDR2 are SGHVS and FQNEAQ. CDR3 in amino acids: CASSEEDRGHNQPQHF. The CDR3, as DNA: TGTGCCAGCAGCGAAGAGGACAGGGGGCACAATCAGCCCCAGCATTTT.

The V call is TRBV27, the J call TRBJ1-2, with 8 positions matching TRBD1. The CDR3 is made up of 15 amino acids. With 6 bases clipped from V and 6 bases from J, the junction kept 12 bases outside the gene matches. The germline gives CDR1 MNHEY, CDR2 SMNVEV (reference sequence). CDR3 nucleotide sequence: TGTGCCAGCAGATATGCAGGGGGCCTAGGGGATGGCTACACCTTC. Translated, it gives CASRYAGGLGDGYTF.

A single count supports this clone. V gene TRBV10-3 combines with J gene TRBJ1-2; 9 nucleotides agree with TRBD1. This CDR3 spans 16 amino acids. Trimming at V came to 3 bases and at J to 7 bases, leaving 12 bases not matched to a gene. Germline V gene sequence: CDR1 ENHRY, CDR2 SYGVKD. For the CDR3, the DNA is TGTGCCATCAGTGATTTGGGACAGGGATCCCCTCGTGGCTACACCTTC. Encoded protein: CAISDLGQGSPRGYTF.

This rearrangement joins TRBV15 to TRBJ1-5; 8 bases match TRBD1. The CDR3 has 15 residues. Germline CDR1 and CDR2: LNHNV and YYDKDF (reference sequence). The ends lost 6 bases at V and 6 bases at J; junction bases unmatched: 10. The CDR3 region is CATSPDRVNSQPQHF. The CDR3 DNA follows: TGTGCCACCAGTCCGGACAGGGTAAACAGTCAGCCCCAGCATTTT. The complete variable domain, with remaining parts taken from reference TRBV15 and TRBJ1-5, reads DAMVIQNPRYQVTQFGKPVTLSCSQTLNHNVMYWYQQKSSQAPKLLFHYYDKDFNNEADTPDNFQSRRPNTSFCFLDIRSPGLGDTAMYLCATSPDRVNSQPQHFGDGTRLSIL.

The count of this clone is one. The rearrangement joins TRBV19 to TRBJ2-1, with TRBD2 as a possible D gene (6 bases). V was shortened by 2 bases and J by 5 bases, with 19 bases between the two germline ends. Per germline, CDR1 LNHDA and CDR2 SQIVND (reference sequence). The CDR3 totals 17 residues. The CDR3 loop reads CASSIFGGTPGDNEQFF. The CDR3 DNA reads TGTGCCAGTAGTATATTTGGCGGGACTCCGGGGGACAATGAGCAGTTCTTC.

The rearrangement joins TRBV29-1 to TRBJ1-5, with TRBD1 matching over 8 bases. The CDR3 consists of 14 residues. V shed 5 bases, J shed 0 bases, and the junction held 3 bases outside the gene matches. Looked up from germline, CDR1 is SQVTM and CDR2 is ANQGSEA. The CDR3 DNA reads TGCAGCGTTCAGACAGGGGATAGCAATCAGCCCCAGCATTTT. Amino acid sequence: CSVQTGDSNQPQHF.

The CDR3 DNA reads TGCGCCAGCAGCCCCAAACTAGCGGGGGGTACAATGAGGCAGTTCTTC. Protein sequence: CASSPKLAGGTMRQFF. The chain couples TRBV4-1 to TRBJ2-1; TRBD2 agrees at 12 bases. CDR1 is MGHRA, CDR2 YSYEKL, per germline. V lost 4 bases to trimming and J lost 12 bases; unmatched junction nucleotides: 13. The CDR3 is made up of 16 amino acids.

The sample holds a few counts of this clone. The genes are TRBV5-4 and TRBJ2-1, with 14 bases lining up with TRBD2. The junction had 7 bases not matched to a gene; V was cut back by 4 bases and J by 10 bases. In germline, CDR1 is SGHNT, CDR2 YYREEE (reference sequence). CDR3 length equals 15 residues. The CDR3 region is CASSVGLAGAGEQFF. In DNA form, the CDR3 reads TGTGCCAGCAGCGTGGGACTAGCGGGAGCGGGGGAGCAGTTCTTC.

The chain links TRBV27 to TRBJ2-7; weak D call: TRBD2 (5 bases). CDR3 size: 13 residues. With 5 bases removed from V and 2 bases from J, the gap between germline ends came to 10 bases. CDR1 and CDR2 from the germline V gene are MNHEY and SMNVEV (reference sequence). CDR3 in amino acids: CASSPRLTYEQYF. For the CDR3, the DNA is TGTGCCAGCAGTCCACGACTAACCTACGAGCAGTACTTC.

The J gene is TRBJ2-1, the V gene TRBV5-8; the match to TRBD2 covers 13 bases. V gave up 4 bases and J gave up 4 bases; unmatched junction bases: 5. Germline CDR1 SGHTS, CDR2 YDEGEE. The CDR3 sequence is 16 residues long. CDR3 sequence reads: CASSGGLAGIYNEQFF. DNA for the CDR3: TGTGCCAGCAGCGGGGGACTAGCGGGGATTTACAATGAGCAGTTCTTC.

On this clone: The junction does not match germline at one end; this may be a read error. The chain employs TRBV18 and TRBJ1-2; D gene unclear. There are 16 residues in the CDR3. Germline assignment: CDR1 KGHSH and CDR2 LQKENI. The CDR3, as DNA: TGTGCCAGCTCACCACCTCGGAGCAGCCCATGGGTCCCCCTCTTCTTC. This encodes CASSPPRSSPWVPLFF.

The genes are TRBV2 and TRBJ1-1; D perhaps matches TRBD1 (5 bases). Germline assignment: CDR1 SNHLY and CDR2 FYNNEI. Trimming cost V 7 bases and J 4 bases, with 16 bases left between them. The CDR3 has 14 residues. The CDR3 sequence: CASMSMGRATEAFF. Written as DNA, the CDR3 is TGTGCCAGCATGAGTATGGGCAGGGCCACTGAAGCTTTCTTT.

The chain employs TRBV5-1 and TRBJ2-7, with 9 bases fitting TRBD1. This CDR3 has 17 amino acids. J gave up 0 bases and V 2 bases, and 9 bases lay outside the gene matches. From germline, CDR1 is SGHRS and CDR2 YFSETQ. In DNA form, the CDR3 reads TGCGCCAGCAGCTTAAGCCTGGGGGACAGGGTCTCCTACGAGCAGTACTTC. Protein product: CASSLSLGDRVSYEQYF.

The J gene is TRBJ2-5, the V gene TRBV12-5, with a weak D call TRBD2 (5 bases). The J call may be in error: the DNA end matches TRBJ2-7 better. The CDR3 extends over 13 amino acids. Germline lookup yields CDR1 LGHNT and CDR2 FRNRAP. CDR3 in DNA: TGTGCTAGTGGTCCGGGGAGCTCCTACGAGCAGTACTTC. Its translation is CASGPGSSYEQYF.

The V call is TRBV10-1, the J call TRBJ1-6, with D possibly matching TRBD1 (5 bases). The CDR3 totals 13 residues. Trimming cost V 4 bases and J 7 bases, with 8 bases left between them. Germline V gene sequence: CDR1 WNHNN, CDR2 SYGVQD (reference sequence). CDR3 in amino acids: CASSAGRNSPLHF. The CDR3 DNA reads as TGCGCCAGCAGTGCAGGGCGCAATTCACCCCTCCACTTT.

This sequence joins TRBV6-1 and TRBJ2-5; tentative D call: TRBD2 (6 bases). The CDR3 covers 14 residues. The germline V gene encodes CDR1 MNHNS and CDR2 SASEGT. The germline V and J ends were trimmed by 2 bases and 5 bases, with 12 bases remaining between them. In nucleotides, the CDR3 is TGTGCCAGCAGTGAAAAAGTGGAGGGCGAGACCCAGTACTTC. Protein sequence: CASSEKVEGETQYF.

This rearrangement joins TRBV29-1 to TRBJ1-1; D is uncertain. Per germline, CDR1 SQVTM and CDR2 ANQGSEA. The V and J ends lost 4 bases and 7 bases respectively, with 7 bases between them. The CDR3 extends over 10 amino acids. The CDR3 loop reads CSVVPYEAFF. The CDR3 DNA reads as TGCAGCGTTGTCCCTTATGAAGCTTTCTTT.